What follows are 11 T cell receptor beta chains derived from one specimen sequenced in a study of patients and donors after allogeneic stem cell transplantation. Each CDR3 protein is one row after TCRdb ran MiXCR on the RT-PCR reads. The data contain roughly 200,000 distinct CDR3 sequences, around two fifths of them singletons. The specimen sequenced was blood, either unsorted or a sorted T cell fraction (not recorded which). These receptor sequences come from a human donor who was either an allogeneic HSCT recipient or a stem cell or donor lymphocyte infusion donor (not recorded which). It is not recorded whose cells these are; they may come from a transplant donor.

This clonotype has just a few counts. Its ends do not fully match the called genes, so a read error is possible. The rearrangement uses TRBV7-3 and TRBJ1-1; possible D gene TRBD1, 5 bases. This CDR3 is 16 amino acids long. CDR1 SGHTA and CDR2 FQGTGA come from the germline V gene. The CDR3 loop reads CASSLTGGVGGTEAFF. CDR3 DNA sequence: TGTGCCAGCAGCCTAACAGGCGGGGTTGGGGGCACTGAAGCTTTCTTT.

This chain joins TRBV6-6 and TRBJ1-3, with D possibly TRBD1 on 5 matching bases. Per germline, CDR1 MNHNY and CDR2 SVGAGI (reference sequence). This CDR3 has 14 amino acids. With 8 bases removed from V and 1 base from J, the gap between germline ends came to 12 bases. The CDR3 region is CASRVGGSGNTIYF. Written as DNA, the CDR3 is TGTGCCAGCCGAGTGGGGGGTTCTGGAAACACCATATATTTT.

This clonotype was observed a handful of times. The chain has TRBV6-4 and TRBJ1-6; D unclear. The CDR3 length is 13 residues. Germline V gives CDR1 MRHNA, CDR2 SNTAGT. Trimming pared 2 bases from V and 4 bases from J, leaving 3 bases between. CDR3 coding DNA: TGTGCCAGCAGTGACCAGTATAATTCACCCCTCCACTTT. Its protein is CASSDQYNSPLHF.

This chain links TRBV6-6 with TRBJ1-5, with 10 bases fitting TRBD1. Germline CDR1 and CDR2: MNHNY and SVGAGI (reference sequence). V lost 5 bases and J lost 0; bases outside the gene matches: 10. This CDR3 comprises 18 residues. CDR3 nucleotides: TGTGCCAGCAGTCGCGGGACAGGGGACGCCGATAGCAATCAGCCCCAGCATTTT. Its translation: CASSRGTGDADSNQPQHF.

The J gene is TRBJ1-2, the V gene TRBV27, with 8 bases matching TRBD1. Trimming took 0 bases from V and 7 from J; bases not matched to a gene: 4. Looked up from germline, CDR1 is MNHEY and CDR2 is SMNVEV (reference sequence). This CDR3 is built from 14 residues. For the CDR3, the DNA is TGTGCCAGCAGTTTATCCAGGACAGGGCTTGGCTACACCTTC. Its protein is CASSLSRTGLGYTF.

The rearrangement joins TRBV6-5 to TRBJ1-4; D might be TRBD1 (5 bases). V lost 0 bases and J lost 10, with 15 bases in between. This CDR3 is 15 amino acids long. CDR1 is MNHEY, CDR2 SVGAGI, per germline. CDR3 sequence reads: CASSYSPGPGVKLFF. CDR3 DNA: TGTGCCAGCAGTTACTCACCAGGGCCGGGGGTAAAACTGTTTTTT.

This clonotype was counted between two and nine times. V usage is TRBV27 and J usage is TRBJ1-2, with 9 bases lining up with TRBD1. V was pared by 4 bases and J by 1 base, with 7 bases of the junction left unmatched. The germline CDR1 and CDR2 sequences are MNHEY and SMNVEV (reference sequence). The CDR3 consists of 16 residues. CDR3 amino acids: CASSSLGTGINYGYTF. The CDR3 DNA reads TGTGCCAGCAGTTCCCTCGGGACAGGGATTAACTATGGCTACACCTTC.

This chain uses TRBV20-1 with TRBJ2-2; 7 nucleotides match TRBD1. The J segment lost 5 bases and the V segment lost 6 bases, leaving 9 bases of the junction unmatched. The V gene's germline CDR1 is DFQATT and CDR2 SNEGSKA (reference sequence). The CDR3 covers 14 residues. The CDR3 loop reads CSAHRGSWTGELFF. The CDR3 DNA is TGCAGTGCACACAGGGGAAGTTGGACCGGGGAGCTGTTTTTT.

This clonotype was counted a few times. V gene TRBV4-1 combines with J gene TRBJ1-2, with a tentative D call TRBD1 (5 bases). This CDR3 has 16 amino acids. The V gene lost 3 bases and the J gene lost 0 bases, with 14 bases spanning the gap. The germline V gene encodes CDR1 MGHRA and CDR2 YSYEKL. The CDR3, as DNA: TGCGCCAGCAGCCAGTTTCAGGGACCAGCTAACTATGGCTACACCTTC. The encoded protein is CASSQFQGPANYGYTF.

The genes are TRBV5-6 and TRBJ1-1; D not certain. V lost 4 bases and J 2 bases, leaving 9 bases between the germline ends. The CDR3 contains 13 residues. Germline V lookup: CDR1 SGHDT, CDR2 YYEEEE. The DNA of the CDR3 is TGTGCCAGCAGCCCTTGGAAAAACACTGAAGCTTTCTTT. Amino acid sequence: CASSPWKNTEAFF.

In its sample, this clonotype was seen once. The gene calls are TRBV6-2 or TRBV6-3 and TRBJ2-1, with 7 bases fitting TRBD2. Germline V gene sequence: CDR1 MNHEY, CDR2 SVGEGT. Trimming at V came to 2 bases and at J to 9 bases, leaving 7 bases not matched to a gene. The CDR3 length is 14 residues. CDR3 sequence: CASSYGLGLGEQFF. CDR3 DNA sequence: TGTGCCAGCAGTTACGGACTAGGGTTGGGTGAGCAGTTCTTC.